The rows below give T cell receptor beta chains drawn from one sample of a study of blood T cell repertoires in COVID-19. Clones were read by immunoSEQ multiplex PCR, and TCRdb kept only the in-frame ones, dropping some. Of under 250,000 clones listed, approximately 86% are singletons. Sequenced material: peripheral blood. The receptors come from a woman aged 80 or over with acute or convalescent COVID-19. CDR3s include the opening cysteine and the closing phenylalanine or tryptophan. A D gene is named only where the DNA matches it firmly. The size entry is marked missing in some rows and otherwise reads once, few, many or a size class.

j_call: TRBJ1-4; v_call: TRBV28; d_call: .; clone_size: few; cdr3_aa: CASSLAGLGDEKLFF; cdr3_nt: TGTGCCAGCAGTTTAGCTGGACTAGGGGATGAAAAACTGTTTTTT
j_call: TRBJ1-5; v_call: TRBV19; d_call: TRBD1; clone_size: .; cdr3_aa: CASSTQGAHHKNQPQHF; cdr3_nt: TGTGCCAGTAGTACGCAGGGGGCGCATCATAAGAATCAGCCCCAGCATTTT
j_call: TRBJ1-4; v_call: TRBV2; d_call: TRBD1; clone_size: .; cdr3_aa: CASSVGQGNEKLFF; cdr3_nt: TGTGCCAGCAGTGTGGGACAGGGTAATGAAAAACTGTTTTTT
j_call: TRBJ2-3; v_call: TRBV7-9; d_call: TRBD2; clone_size: once; cdr3_aa: CASSFWLAGGRGTQYF; cdr3_nt: TGTGCCAGCAGCTTTTGGCTAGCGGGGGGCCGAGGCACGCAGTATTTT
j_call: TRBJ1-2; v_call: TRBV3-1/TRBV3-2; d_call: .; clone_size: .; cdr3_aa: CASSPGEGHYGYTF; cdr3_nt: TGTGCCAGCAGCCCCGGGGAGGGTCACTATGGCTACACCTTC
j_call: TRBJ1-6; v_call: TRBV5-1; d_call: .; clone_size: .; cdr3_aa: CASSRTVYNSPLHF; cdr3_nt: TGCGCCAGCAGCAGAACAGTATATAATTCACCCCTCCACTTT
j_call: TRBJ1-2; v_call: TRBV3-1/TRBV3-2; d_call: .; clone_size: .; cdr3_aa: CASSPTAAYGYTF; cdr3_nt: TGTGCCAGCAGCCCGACAGCAGCCTATGGCTACACCTTC
j_call: TRBJ2-7; v_call: TRBV28; d_call: .; clone_size: .; cdr3_aa: CASSFAYEQYF; cdr3_nt: TGTGCCAGCAGTTTCGCCTACGAGCAGTACTTC
j_call: TRBJ2-3; v_call: TRBV11-2; d_call: .; clone_size: .; cdr3_aa: CASSLLGQSTDTQYF; cdr3_nt: TGTGCCAGCAGCTTGCTGGGACAAAGCACAGATACGCAGTATTTT
j_call: TRBJ2-1; v_call: TRBV4-3; d_call: .; clone_size: .; cdr3_aa: CASSQDRRGSYNEQFF; cdr3_nt: TGCGCCAGCAGCCAAGATCGACGAGGGTCCTACAATGAGCAGTTCTTC
j_call: TRBJ1-6; v_call: TRBV11-2; d_call: TRBD1; clone_size: .; cdr3_aa: CASSLGDSGKSPLHF; cdr3_nt: TGTGCCAGCAGCTTAGGGGACAGTGGGAAATCACCCCTCCACTTT
j_call: TRBJ1-5; v_call: TRBV10-3; d_call: .; clone_size: .; cdr3_aa: CAIRPGGFDQPQHF; cdr3_nt: TGTGCCATCAGGCCGGGGGGATTCGATCAGCCCCAGCATTTT
j_call: TRBJ1-3; v_call: TRBV9; d_call: .; clone_size: .; cdr3_aa: CASSLTLGDSTSGNTIYF; cdr3_nt: TGTGCCAGCAGCCTCACCCTCGGGGATAGTACATCTGGAAACACCATATATTTT
j_call: TRBJ2-1; v_call: TRBV19; d_call: TRBD2; clone_size: .; cdr3_aa: CASSTSTAGGYNEQFF; cdr3_nt: TGTGCCAGTAGTACCTCCACAGCGGGGGGCTACAATGAGCAGTTCTTC